Listed below are T cell receptor beta chains from one sample, sequenced in a study of identical twins. MiXCR, run by TCRdb on the 5' RACE reads, gives a single entry per CDR3 protein. The sample holds about 430,000 distinct CDR3 sequences, roughly 18% seen once. Specimen: naive T cells sorted from blood. Receptors originate from a middle-aged man in good health. CDR3s include the opening cysteine and the closing phenylalanine or tryptophan. Each record gives: clone size, J gene, D gene, V gene, CDR3 protein, CDR3 DNA. A D gene is named only where the DNA matches it firmly. A row's size may be missing; if present it is once, few, many or a size class.

few | TRBJ2-7 | TRBD2 | TRBV20-1 | CSAPLAGQNSEQYF | TGCAGTGCCCCTCTAGCGGGACAGAACAGCGAGCAGTACTTC
. | TRBJ1-6 | . | TRBV12-3/TRBV12-4 | CASSLGRRSYNSPLHF | TGTGCCAGCAGTTTAGGGCGTAGGTCCTATAATTCACCCCTCCACTTT
few | TRBJ2-1 | TRBD1 | TRBV4-3 | CASSQGDREYNEQFF | TGCGCCAGCAGCCAAGGGGACAGAGAATACAATGAGCAGTTCTTC
. | TRBJ1-5 | . | TRBV9 | CASGGPISPQHF | TGTGCCAGTGGGGGGCCGATATCGCCCCAGCATTTT
. | TRBJ1-5 | . | TRBV20-1 | CSARDHSSNQPQHF | TGCAGTGCTAGAGATCATAGTAGCAATCAGCCCCAGCATTTT
many | TRBJ2-3 | TRBD1 | TRBV29-1 | CSADRADTQYF | TGCAGCGCGGACAGGGCGGATACGCAGTATTTT
. | TRBJ2-1 | TRBD2 | TRBV7-3 | CASSFSGGPPYNEQFF | TGTGCCAGCAGTTTCAGCGGGGGGCCGCCCTACAATGAGCAGTTCTTC
. | TRBJ2-7 | TRBD1 | TRBV18 | CASSPYGTEVSYGEQDF | TGTGCCAGCTCACCATACGGGACAGAAGTTTCCTACGGGGAGCAGGACTTC
. | TRBJ2-1 | . | TRBV28 | CASSFPIRVTYNEQFF | TGTGCCAGCAGTTTCCCTATCAGAGTTACCTACAATGAGCAGTTCTTC
many | TRBJ2-2 | . | TRBV4-3 | CASSQEGGGTGELFF | TGCGCCAGCAGCCAAGAAGGGGGGGGAACCGGGGAGCTGTTTTTT
. | TRBJ2-5 | . | TRBV5-1 | CASSLAPPDSNQETQYF | TGCGCCAGCAGCTTGGCCCCCCCGGACAGTAATCAAGAGACCCAGTACTTC
many | TRBJ2-1 | . | TRBV24-1 | CATSDPTSGANNEQFF | TGTGCCACCAGTGATCCCACATCGGGGGCCAACAATGAGCAGTTCTTC
. | TRBJ2-2 | . | TRBV15 | CATSRETGELFF | TGTGCCACCAGCAGAGAGACCGGGGAGCTGTTTTTT
. | TRBJ2-2 | . | TRBV5-1 | CASSLVPSNTGELFF | TGCGCCAGCAGCTTAGTACCCTCGAACACCGGGGAGCTGTTTTTT
few | TRBJ1-2 | . | TRBV10-1 | CASSSGRENPGYTF | TGCGCCAGCAGTTCGGGACGAGAAAATCCCGGCTACACCTTC
many | TRBJ2-3 | . | TRBV5-1 | CASSLEGRPFTDTQYF | TGCGCCAGCAGCTTGGAAGGTCGTCCATTCACAGATACGCAGTATTTT
many | TRBJ2-3 | . | TRBV12-3/TRBV12-4 | CASSPPGGGTDTQYF | TGTGCCAGCAGCCCCCCCGGGGGCGGCACAGATACGCAGTATTTT
many | TRBJ1-2 | . | TRBV4-3 | CASSQDRSYSWDYGYTF | TGCGCCAGCAGCCAAGATAGGTCCTACTCCTGGGACTATGGCTACACCTTC
many | TRBJ1-3 | TRBD1 | TRBV6-5 | CASSYWDSSSGNTIYF | TGTGCCAGCAGTTACTGGGACAGTTCCTCTGGAAACACCATATATTTT
many | TRBJ2-7 | . | TRBV6-5 | CASSHSRELAEQYF | TGTGCCAGCAGTCACTCCCGGGAGCTTGCCGAGCAGTACTTC
many | TRBJ2-5 | . | TRBV5-1 | CASSFRTGTQETQYF | TGCGCCAGCAGCTTCCGTACAGGAACACAAGAGACCCAGTACTTC
. | TRBJ2-7 | TRBD2 | TRBV28 | CASSPAGVDEQYF | TGTGCCAGCAGTCCCGCGGGGGTCGACGAGCAGTACTTC
. | TRBJ2-2 | . | TRBV12-3/TRBV12-4 | CASSFSSGANTGELFF | TGTGCCAGCAGTTTTTCCTCGGGAGCGAACACCGGGGAGCTGTTTTTT
. | TRBJ2-1 | TRBD2 | TRBV20-1 | CSATGLAGDVYNEQFF | TGCAGTGCTACCGGACTAGCGGGAGACGTCTACAATGAGCAGTTCTTC
. | TRBJ1-1 | TRBD1 | TRBV7-9 | CASSLYPDRVSEAFF | TGTGCCAGCAGCCTGTACCCTGACAGGGTGTCTGAAGCTTTCTTT
few | TRBJ2-3 | TRBD1 | TRBV5-1 | CASSQDRTPDTQYF | TGCGCCAGCAGCCAGGACAGGACTCCAGATACGCAGTATTTT
many | TRBJ2-1 | TRBD2 | TRBV14 | CASSQRKASGSLFF | TGTGCCAGCAGCCAAAGGAAAGCTAGCGGGAGTCTGTTCTTC
many | TRBJ2-1 | . | TRBV5-1 | CASSLEAGYYNEQFF | TGCGCCAGCAGCTTGGAGGCAGGGTATTACAATGAGCAGTTCTTC
. | TRBJ2-7 | . | TRBV20-1 | CSAEGRSSYEQYF | TGCAGTGCTGAGGGCAGGAGCTCCTACGAGCAGTACTTC
once | TRBJ1-2 | . | TRBV2 | CASSVTGAPRVLGTF | TGTGCCAGCAGTGTTACGGGGGCCCCTCGGGTGTTGGGCACCTTC
. | TRBJ2-3 | . | TRBV18 | CASSPSQASTDTQYF | TGTGCCAGCTCACCAAGCCAGGCTAGCACAGATACGCAGTATTTT
. | TRBJ2-7 | . | TRBV18 | CASSPPGHTNEQYF | TGTGCCAGCTCACCACCGGGACACACTAACGAGCAGTACTTC
few | TRBJ2-7 | TRBD2 | TRBV18 | CASSPPPRVSGASYEQYF | TGTGCCAGCTCACCACCTCCCAGGGTTAGCGGGGCCTCCTACGAGCAGTACTTC
few | TRBJ2-6 | TRBD2 | TRBV29-1 | CSVEVLAGISGANVLTF | TGCAGCGTTGAAGTGCTAGCGGGTATCTCTGGGGCCAACGTCCTGACTTTC
. | TRBJ1-1 | . | TRBV6-2/TRBV6-3 | CASSYAGTLNTEAFF | TGTGCCAGCAGTTACGCCGGGACATTGAACACTGAAGCTTTCTTT
. | TRBJ1-2 | . | TRBV30 | CAWSVPGIHGYTF | TGTGCCTGGAGTGTACCCGGGATACATGGCTACACCTTC
. | TRBJ2-7 | TRBD2 | TRBV20-1 | CSARDWGGTYEQYF | TGCAGTGCTAGAGATTGGGGGGGGACCTACGAGCAGTACTTC
few | TRBJ2-5 | . | TRBV12-3/TRBV12-4 | CASSPEVRETQYF | TGTGCCAGCAGTCCGGAAGTGAGGGAGACCCAGTACTTC
. | TRBJ1-4 | . | TRBV29-1 | CSVFDQRHNEKLFF | TGCAGCGTTTTTGACCAGAGACATAATGAAAAACTGTTTTTT
. | TRBJ2-1 | TRBD1 | TRBV7-9 | CASRLTQGASNEQFF | TGTGCCAGCAGGCTAACTCAGGGGGCTTCCAATGAGCAGTTCTTC
. | TRBJ2-4 | TRBD2 | TRBV6-1 | CASRAGTSGKNIQYF | TGTGCCAGCAGGGCGGGGACTAGCGGGAAAAACATTCAGTACTTC
many | TRBJ2-7 | TRBD1 | TRBV20-1 | CSADRGNYEQYF | TGCAGTGCAGACAGGGGGAACTACGAGCAGTACTTC
many | TRBJ1-6 | TRBD1 | TRBV13 | CASSRGTDNSPLHF | TGTGCCAGCAGCAGAGGGACAGATAATTCACCCCTCCACTTT
few | TRBJ1-6 | . | TRBV6-2/TRBV6-3 | CASSFGSMGAPLHF | TGTGCCAGCAGTTTCGGATCCATGGGGGCACCCCTCCACTTT
. | TRBJ1-2 | TRBD1 | TRBV7-9 | CASSFTGGNYGYTF | TGTGCCAGCAGCTTTACAGGGGGAAACTATGGCTACACCTTC
few | TRBJ2-6 | . | TRBV7-8 | CASSLAGVNVLTF | TGTGCCAGCAGCTTAGCAGGGGTAAACGTCCTGACTTTC
. | TRBJ2-1 | TRBD2 | TRBV4-3 | CASSQDGGLAGGPEQFF | TGCGCCAGCAGCCAGGACGGAGGACTAGCGGGGGGGCCGGAACAGTTCTTC
few | TRBJ1-1 | . | TRBV4-3 | CASSQDWGGSEAFF | TGCGCCAGCAGCCAAGACTGGGGGGGATCTGAAGCTTTCTTT
. | TRBJ2-1 | TRBD1 | TRBV12-3/TRBV12-4 | CAGSLARGSEQFF | TGTGCCGGCAGTTTGGCCAGGGGGAGTGAGCAGTTCTTC
many | TRBJ2-5 | . | TRBV29-1 | CSVGQPQETQYF | TGCAGCGTTGGGCAGCCCCAAGAGACCCAGTACTTC
many | TRBJ1-1 | . | TRBV4-3 | CASSHGSGGQNTEAFF | TGCGCCAGCAGCCATGGCTCCGGGGGACAGAACACTGAAGCTTTCTTT